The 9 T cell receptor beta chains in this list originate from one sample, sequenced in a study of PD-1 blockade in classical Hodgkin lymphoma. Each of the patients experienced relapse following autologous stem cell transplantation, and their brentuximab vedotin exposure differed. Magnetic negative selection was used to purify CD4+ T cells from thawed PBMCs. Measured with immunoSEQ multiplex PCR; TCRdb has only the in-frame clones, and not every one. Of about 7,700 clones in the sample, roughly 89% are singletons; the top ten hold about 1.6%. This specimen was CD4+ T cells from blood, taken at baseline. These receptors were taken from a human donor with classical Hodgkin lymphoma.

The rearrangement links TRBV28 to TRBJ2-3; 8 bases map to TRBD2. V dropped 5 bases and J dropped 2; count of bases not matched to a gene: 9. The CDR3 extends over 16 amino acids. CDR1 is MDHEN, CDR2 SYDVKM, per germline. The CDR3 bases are TGTGCCAGCAGTACCCCCGCGGGGGGCTCCACAGATACGCAGTATTTT. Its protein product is CASSTPAGGSTDTQYF.

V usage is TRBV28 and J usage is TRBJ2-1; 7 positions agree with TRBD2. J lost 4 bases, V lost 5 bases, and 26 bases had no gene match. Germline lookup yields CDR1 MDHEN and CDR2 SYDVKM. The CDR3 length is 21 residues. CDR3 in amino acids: CASSSKLWSWGIGAGYNEQFF. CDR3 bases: TGTGCCAGCAGTAGCAAGCTTTGGTCTTGGGGTATTGGAGCGGGATACAATGAGCAGTTCTTC.

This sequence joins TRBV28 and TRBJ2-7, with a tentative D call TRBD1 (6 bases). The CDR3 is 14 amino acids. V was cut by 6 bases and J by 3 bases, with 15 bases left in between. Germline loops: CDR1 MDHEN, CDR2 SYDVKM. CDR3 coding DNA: TGTGCCAGCAGAGAACCGGGACAACGCTACGAGCAGTACTTC. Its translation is CASREPGQRYEQYF.

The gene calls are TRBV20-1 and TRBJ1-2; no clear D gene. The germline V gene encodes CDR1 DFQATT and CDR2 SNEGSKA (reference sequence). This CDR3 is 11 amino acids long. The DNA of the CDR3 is TGCAGCGATTCAGATCCTTATGGCTACACCTTC. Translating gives CSDSDPYGYTF.

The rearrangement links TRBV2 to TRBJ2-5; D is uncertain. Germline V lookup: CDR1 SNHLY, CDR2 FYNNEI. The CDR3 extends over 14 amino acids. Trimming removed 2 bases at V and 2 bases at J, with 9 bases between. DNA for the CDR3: TGTGCCAGCAGTGAAATAACAGCACAAGAGACCCAGTACTTC. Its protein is CASSEITAQETQYF.

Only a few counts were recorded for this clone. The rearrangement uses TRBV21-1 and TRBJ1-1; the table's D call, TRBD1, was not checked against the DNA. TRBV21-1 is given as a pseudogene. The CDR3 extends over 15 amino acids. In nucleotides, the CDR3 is TGTGCCAGCAGCAAAGAAGGAAAGGGGGCGCCTGAAGCTTTCTTT. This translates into CASSKEGKGAPEAFF.

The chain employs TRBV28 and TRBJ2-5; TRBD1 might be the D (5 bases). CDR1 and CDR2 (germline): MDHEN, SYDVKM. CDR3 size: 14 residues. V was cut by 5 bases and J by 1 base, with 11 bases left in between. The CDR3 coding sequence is TGTGCCAGCAGTCCTCTCGACAGCCAAGAGACCCAGTACTTC. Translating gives CASSPLDSQETQYF.

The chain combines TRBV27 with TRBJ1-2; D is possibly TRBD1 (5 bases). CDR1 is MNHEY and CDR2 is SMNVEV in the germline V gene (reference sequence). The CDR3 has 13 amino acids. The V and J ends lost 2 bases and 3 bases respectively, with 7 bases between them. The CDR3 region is CASSLGAYYGYTF. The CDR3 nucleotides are TGTGCCAGCAGTTTAGGGGCCTACTATGGCTACACCTTC.

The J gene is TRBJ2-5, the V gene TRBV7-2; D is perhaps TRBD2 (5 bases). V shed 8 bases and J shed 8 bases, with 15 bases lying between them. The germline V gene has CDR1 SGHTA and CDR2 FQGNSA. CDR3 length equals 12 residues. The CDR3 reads CASSNIRETQYF. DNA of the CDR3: TGTGCCAGCTCTAATATCCGGGAAACCCAGTACTTC.